The source of this T cell receptor (beta chain) is a study of blood T cell repertoires in COVID-19. This table comes from immunoSEQ multiplex PCR, and its TCRdb copy is limited to in-frame clones, with some not included. The repertoire holds around 300,000 clones, roughly 90% seen once, with about 3% in the top ten. The germline gives CDR1 KGHDR, CDR2 SFDVKD. The CDR3 covers 13 residues. The V end was cut by 6 bases, the J end by 0 bases, with 8 bases between. The sequenced material came from PBMCs or T cells enriched from blood (not recorded which). The chain carries TRBV24-1 and TRBJ2-7; D remains unclear. This receptor was obtained from a woman in her forties or fifties who had recovered from COVID-19. CDR3 in amino acids: CATSPRSSYEQYF. Written as DNA, the CDR3 is TGTGCCACCAGTCCCCGGAGCTCCTACGAGCAGTACTTC.